One sample yielded the 4 T cell receptor beta chains listed below, sequenced in a study of blood T cell repertoires in COVID-19. Measured with immunoSEQ multiplex PCR; TCRdb has only the in-frame clones, and not every one. The table shows 100,000 to 150,000 clones, with around 81% occurring only once. The sequenced material came from peripheral blood. Receptor source: a woman aged 50 to 65 with acute or convalescent COVID-19.

V gene TRBV3-1 (or the pseudogene TRBV3-2) combines with J gene TRBJ2-7; 7 nucleotides align to TRBD2. Germline V gives CDR1 LGHDT, CDR2 YNNKEL (reference sequence). V lost 6 bases to trimming and J lost 4 bases; unmatched junction nucleotides: 15. The CDR3 contains 16 residues. CDR3 loop: CASSRTSSSRHYEQYF. CDR3 DNA: TGTGCCAGCAGTCGGACTAGTTCCAGTCGGCATTACGAGCAGTACTTC.

This chain connects TRBV20-1 to TRBJ2-3; no reliable D call. Germline lookup yields CDR1 DFQATT and CDR2 SNEGSKA (reference sequence). The CDR3 runs to 11 residues. Trimming removed 2 bases at V and 4 bases at J, with 4 bases between. The CDR3 loop is CSARFSDTQYF. The CDR3 nucleotides are TGCAGTGCTAGATTCTCAGATACGCAGTATTTT.

The chain carries TRBV5-1 and TRBJ1-3; 7 positions match TRBD1. CDR1 SGHRS and CDR2 YFSETQ come from the germline V gene. V dropped 0 bases and J dropped 2; count of bases not matched to a gene: 2. The CDR3 has 15 residues. CDR3 protein: CASSLEGAAGNTIYF. The CDR3 DNA sequence: TGCGCCAGCAGCTTGGAGGGGGCCGCTGGAAACACCATATATTTT. Looking up the rest from reference TRBV5-1 and TRBJ1-3 gives the full variable domain: KAGVTQTPRYLIKTRGQQVTLSCSPISGHRSVSWYQQTPGQGLQFLFEYFSETQRNKGNFPGRFSGRQFSNSRSEMNVSTLELGDSALYLCASSLEGAAGNTIYFGEGSWLTVV.

The V gene is TRBV19, the J gene TRBJ1-5, with unresolved D. Germline V gene data show CDR1 as LNHDA and CDR2 as SQIVND (reference sequence). This CDR3 contains 12 residues. The ends were cut back, 6 bases at V and 2 bases at J, with 5 bases in the middle. CDR3: CASRTGNQPQHF. The CDR3 DNA is TGTGCCAGTAGAACAGGCAATCAGCCCCAGCATTTT.